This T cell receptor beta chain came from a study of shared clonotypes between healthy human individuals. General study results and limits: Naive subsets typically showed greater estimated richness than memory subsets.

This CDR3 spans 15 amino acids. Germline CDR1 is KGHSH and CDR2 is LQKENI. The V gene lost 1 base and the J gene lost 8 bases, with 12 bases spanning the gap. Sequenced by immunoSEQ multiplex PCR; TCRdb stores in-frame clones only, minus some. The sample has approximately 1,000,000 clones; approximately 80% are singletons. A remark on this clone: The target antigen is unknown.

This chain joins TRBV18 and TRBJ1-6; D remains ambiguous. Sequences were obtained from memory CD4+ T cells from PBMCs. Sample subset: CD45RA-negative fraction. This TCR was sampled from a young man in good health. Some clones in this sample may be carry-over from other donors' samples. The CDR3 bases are TGTGCCAGCTCACCACGGGTGGGGAAGGATTCACCCCTCCACTTT. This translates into CASSPRVGKDSPLHF.